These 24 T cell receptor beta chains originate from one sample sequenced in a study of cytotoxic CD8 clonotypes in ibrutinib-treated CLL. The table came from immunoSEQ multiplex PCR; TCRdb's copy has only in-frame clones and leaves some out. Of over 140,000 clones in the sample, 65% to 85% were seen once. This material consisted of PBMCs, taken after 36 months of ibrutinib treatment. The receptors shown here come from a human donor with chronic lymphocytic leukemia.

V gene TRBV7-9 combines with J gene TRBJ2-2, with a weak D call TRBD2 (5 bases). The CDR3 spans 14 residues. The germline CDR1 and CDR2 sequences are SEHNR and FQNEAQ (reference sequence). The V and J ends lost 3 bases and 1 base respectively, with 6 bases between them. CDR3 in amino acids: CASSLRENTGELFF. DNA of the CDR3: TGTGCCAGCAGCTTGAGGGAGAACACCGGGGAGCTGTTTTTT.

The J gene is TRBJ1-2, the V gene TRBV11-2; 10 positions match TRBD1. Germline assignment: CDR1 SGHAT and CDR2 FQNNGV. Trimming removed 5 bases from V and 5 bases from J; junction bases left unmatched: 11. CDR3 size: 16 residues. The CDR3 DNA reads TGTGCCAGCAGCGCTAGACAGGGGGCGCTGGGATATGGCTACACCTTC. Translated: CASSARQGALGYGYTF.

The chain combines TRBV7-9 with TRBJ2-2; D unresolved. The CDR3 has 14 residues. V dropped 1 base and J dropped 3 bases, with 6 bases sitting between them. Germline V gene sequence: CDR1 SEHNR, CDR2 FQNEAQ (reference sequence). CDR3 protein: CASSLGRYTGELFF. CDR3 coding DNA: TGTGCCAGCAGCTTAGGTCGCTACACCGGGGAGCTGTTTTTT. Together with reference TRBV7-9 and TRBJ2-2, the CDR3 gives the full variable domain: DTGVSQNPRHKITKRGQNVTFRCDPISEHNRLYWYRQTLGQGPEFLTYFQNEAQLEKSRLLSDRFSAERPKGSFSTLEIQRTEQGDSAMYLCASSLGRYTGELFFGEGSRLTVL.

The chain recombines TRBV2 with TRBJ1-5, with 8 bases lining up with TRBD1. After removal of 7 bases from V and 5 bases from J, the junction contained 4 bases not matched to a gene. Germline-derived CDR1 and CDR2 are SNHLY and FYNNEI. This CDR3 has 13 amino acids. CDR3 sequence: CASNGQGHQPQHF. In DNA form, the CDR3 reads TGTGCCAGCAATGGACAGGGTCATCAGCCCCAGCATTTT.

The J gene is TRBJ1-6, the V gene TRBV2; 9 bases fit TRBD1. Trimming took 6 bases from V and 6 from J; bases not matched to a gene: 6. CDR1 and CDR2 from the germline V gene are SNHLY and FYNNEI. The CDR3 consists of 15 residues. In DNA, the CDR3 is TGTGCCAGCAGGGGACAGGGCCTCCCTAATTCACCCCTCCACTTT. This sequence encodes CASRGQGLPNSPLHF.

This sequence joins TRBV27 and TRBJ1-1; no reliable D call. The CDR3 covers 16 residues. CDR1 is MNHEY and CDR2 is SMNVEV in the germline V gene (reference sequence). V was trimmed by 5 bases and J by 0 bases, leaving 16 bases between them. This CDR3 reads CASSPGPFLMNTEAFF. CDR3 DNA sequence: TGTGCCAGCAGTCCCGGGCCTTTCTTAATGAACACTGAAGCTTTCTTT.

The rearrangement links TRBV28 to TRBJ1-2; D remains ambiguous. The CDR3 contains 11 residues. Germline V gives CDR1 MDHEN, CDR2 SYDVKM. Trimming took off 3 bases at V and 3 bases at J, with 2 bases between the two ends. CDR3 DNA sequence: TGTGCCAGCAGTTTTGACTATGGCTACACCTTC. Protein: CASSFDYGYTF.

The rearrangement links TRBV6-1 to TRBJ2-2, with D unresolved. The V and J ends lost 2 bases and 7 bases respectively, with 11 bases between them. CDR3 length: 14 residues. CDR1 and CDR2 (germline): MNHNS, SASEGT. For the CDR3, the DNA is TGTGCCAGCAGTGAAAGGGCGACGGGCGGGGAGCTGTTTTTT. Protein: CASSERATGGELFF.

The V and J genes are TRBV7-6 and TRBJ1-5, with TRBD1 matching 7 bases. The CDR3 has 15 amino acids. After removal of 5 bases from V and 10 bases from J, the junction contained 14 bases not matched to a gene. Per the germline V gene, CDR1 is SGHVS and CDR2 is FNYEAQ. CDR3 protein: CASSPRDRGSRPQHF. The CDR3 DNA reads TGTGCCAGCAGCCCGAGGGACAGAGGGTCTCGCCCCCAGCATTTT.

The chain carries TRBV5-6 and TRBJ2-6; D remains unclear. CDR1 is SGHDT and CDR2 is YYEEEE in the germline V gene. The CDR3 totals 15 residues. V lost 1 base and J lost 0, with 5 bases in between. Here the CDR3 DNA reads TGTGCCAGCAGCTTGCCTTTCTCTGGGGCCAACGTCCTGACTTTC. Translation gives CASSLPFSGANVLTF. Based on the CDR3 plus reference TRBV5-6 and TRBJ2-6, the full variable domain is DAGVTQSPTHLIKTRGQQVTLRCSPKSGHDTVSWYQQALGQGPQFIFQYYEEEERQRGNFPDRFSGHQFPNYSSELNVNALLLGDSALYLCASSLPFSGANVLTFGAGSRLTVL.

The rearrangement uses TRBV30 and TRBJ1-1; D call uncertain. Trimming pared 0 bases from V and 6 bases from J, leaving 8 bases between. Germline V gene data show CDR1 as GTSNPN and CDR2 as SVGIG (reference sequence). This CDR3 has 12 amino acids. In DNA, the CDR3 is TGTGCCTGGAGTGTTTTAGGTGCTGAAGCTTTCTTT. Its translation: CAWSVLGAEAFF.

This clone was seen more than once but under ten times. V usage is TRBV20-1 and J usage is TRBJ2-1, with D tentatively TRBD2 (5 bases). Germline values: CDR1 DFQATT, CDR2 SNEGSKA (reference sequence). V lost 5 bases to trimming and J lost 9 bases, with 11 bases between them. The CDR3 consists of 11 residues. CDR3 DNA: TGCAGTGCTTCCGGGGTTGCTGAGCAGTTCTTC. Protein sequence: CSASGVAEQFF.

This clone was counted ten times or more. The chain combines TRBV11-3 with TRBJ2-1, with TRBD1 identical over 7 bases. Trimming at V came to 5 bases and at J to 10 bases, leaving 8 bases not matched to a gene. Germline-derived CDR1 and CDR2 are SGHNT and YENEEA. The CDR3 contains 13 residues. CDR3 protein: CASSGYTGVEQFF. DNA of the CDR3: TGTGCCAGCAGCGGATACACAGGGGTGGAGCAGTTCTTC.

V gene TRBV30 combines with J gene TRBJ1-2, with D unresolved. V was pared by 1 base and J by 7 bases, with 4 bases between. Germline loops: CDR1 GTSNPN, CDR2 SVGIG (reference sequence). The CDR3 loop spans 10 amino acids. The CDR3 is CAWSEIGYTF. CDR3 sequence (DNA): TGTGCCTGGAGTGAAATTGGCTACACCTTC.

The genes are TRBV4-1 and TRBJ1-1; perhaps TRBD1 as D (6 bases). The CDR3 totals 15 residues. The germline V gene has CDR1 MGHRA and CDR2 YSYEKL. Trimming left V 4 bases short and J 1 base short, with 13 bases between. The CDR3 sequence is CASSPIKGGNTEAFF. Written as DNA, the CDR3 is TGCGCCAGCAGCCCAATAAAAGGGGGGAACACTGAAGCTTTCTTT.

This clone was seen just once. The DNA of the CDR3 is TGTGCCAGCAGTGAGATAGCGGGGCGTCACGAGCAGTACTTC. It encodes CASSEIAGRHEQYF. The chain carries TRBV6-1 and TRBJ2-7; 8 bases line up with TRBD2. Germline trimming cut 3 bases from V and 5 bases from J; bases unmatched to any gene: 6. The CDR3 totals 14 residues. CDR1 MNHNS and CDR2 SASEGT come from the germline V gene.

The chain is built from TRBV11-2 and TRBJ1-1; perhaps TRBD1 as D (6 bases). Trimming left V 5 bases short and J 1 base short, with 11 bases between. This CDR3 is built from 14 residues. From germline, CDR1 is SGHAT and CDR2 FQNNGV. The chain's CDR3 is CASSLRGGNTEAFF. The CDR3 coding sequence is TGTGCCAGCAGCCTCAGGGGAGGGAACACTGAAGCTTTCTTT.

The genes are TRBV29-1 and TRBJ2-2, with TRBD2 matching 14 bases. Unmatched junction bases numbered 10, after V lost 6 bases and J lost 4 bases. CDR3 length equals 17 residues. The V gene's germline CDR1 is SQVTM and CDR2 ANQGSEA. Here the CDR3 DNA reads TGCAGCGTCGGGGGACGACTAGCGGGAGGGCCCACCGGGGAGCTGTTTTTT. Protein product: CSVGGRLAGGPTGELFF.

The CDR3 DNA sequence: TGTGCCAGCAGTTTAGGGGGGACAGCTTATGGCTACACCTTC. Translation gives CASSLGGTAYGYTF. The chain carries TRBV27 and TRBJ1-2; 7 bases are shared with TRBD1. Germline lookup yields CDR1 MNHEY and CDR2 SMNVEV (reference sequence). The CDR3 is 14 residues long. V was pared by 2 bases and J by 5 bases, with 5 bases of the junction left unmatched.

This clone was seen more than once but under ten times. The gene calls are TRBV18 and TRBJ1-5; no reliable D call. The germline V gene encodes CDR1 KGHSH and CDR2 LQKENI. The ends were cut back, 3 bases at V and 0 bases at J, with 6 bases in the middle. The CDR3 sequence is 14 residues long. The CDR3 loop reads CASSPTASNQPQHF. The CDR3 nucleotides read TGTGCCAGCTCACCGACGGCTAGCAATCAGCCCCAGCATTTT.

Written as DNA, the CDR3 is TGTGCCTGGAGTGTACGGCGGGAGGGCGGAGGGTCCTACAATGAGCAGTTCTTC. Its translation: CAWSVRREGGGSYNEQFF. This sequence joins TRBV30 and TRBJ2-1, with 9 bases identical to TRBD2. Germline V gene sequence: CDR1 GTSNPN, CDR2 SVGIG (reference sequence). The length of the CDR3 is 18 residues. V lost 0 bases to trimming and J lost 1 base; unmatched junction nucleotides: 10.

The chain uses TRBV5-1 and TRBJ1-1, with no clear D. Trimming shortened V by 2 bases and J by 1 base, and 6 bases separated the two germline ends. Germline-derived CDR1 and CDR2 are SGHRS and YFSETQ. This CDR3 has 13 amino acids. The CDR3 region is CASSFYGNTEAFF. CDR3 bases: TGCGCCAGCAGCTTTTATGGGAACACTGAAGCTTTCTTT.

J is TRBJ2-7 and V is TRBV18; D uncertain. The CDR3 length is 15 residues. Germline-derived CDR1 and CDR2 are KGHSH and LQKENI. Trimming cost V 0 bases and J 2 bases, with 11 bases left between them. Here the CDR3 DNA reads TGTGCCAGCTCACCACCCATTCGGACGACCTACGAGCAGTACTTC. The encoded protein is CASSPPIRTTYEQYF.

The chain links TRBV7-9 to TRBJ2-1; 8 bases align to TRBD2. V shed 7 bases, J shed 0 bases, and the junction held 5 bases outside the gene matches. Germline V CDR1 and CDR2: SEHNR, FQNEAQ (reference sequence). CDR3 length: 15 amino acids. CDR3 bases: TGTGCCAGCACATTAGGACTAGCCTCCTACAATGAGCAGTTCTTC. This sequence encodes CASTLGLASYNEQFF.